Below, one T cell receptor (beta chain) is given with its context. These data come from a study of T cell changes during pregnancy in multiple sclerosis. Sequencing used immunoSEQ multiplex PCR; TCRdb keeps in-frame clones, though not all of them. The profile shows 40,000 to 60,000 clones, 85% to 95% of them singletons. CDR1 and CDR2 from the germline V gene are SNHLY and FYNNEI. The CDR3 has 13 amino acids. V lost 5 bases and J lost 6; bases outside the gene matches: 6. Sequenced here: CD4+ T cells from peripheral blood mononuclear cells, sampled in the third trimester of pregnancy. This sequence joins TRBV2 and TRBJ2-7; 8 positions agree with TRBD1. The clonotype originates from a female donor with multiple sclerosis, enrolled in a pregnancy study. The CDR3, as DNA: TGTGCCAGCAGTCGACAGGGGATAGGCGAGCAGTACTTC. Protein: CASSRQGIGEQYF.